This T cell receptor beta chain derives from a study of CD4 T cells in relation to SARS-CoV-2 and coronaviruses. In the study overall: The HLA restriction of the shared crossreactive spike epitopes was mapped. Study outcomes and limitations: The cross-reactivity analysis covered only spike protein, not other viral proteins.

Naive and memory CD4+ T cells were cultured with CEF, then survey-sequenced. Generated by immunoSEQ multiplex PCR, the TCRdb table keeps only in-frame clones and is missing some. The table includes approximately 36,000 clones, roughly 83% detected once. For around ten days, 10^5 sorted CD4+ cells grew with T cell-depleted PBMCs and CEF. Trimming cost V 4 bases and J 4 bases; bases outside gene matches: 8. The CDR3 has 16 amino acids. From germline, CDR1 is MNHEY and CDR2 SVGEGT. About this clone: As yet, its antigen is unknown.

The receptor comes from an adult with COVID-19. The chain links TRBV6-2 or TRBV6-3 to TRBJ1-2, with 11 bases aligning to TRBD1. The sample was naive CD4+ T cells from PBMCs, cultured in vitro. Regarding subset: naive CD4+ T cells isolated by negative enrichment. The CDR3 spells CASSSDRGLLVYGYTF. CDR3 nucleotide sequence: TGTGCCAGCAGTTCGGACAGGGGGCTCTTGGTCTATGGCTACACCTTC.